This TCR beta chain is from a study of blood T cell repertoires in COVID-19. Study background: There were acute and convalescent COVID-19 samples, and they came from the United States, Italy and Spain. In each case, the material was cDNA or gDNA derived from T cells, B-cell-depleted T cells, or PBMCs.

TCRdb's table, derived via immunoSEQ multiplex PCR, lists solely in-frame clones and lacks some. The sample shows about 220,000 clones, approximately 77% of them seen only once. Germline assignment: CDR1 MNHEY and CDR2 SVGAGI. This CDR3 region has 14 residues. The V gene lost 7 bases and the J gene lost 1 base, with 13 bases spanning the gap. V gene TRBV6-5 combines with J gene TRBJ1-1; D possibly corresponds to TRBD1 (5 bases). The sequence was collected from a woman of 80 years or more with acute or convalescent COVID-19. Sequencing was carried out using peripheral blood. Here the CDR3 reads CASNTGHPNTEAFF. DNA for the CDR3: TGTGCCAGCAACACCGGACACCCGAACACTGAAGCTTTCTTT.